This T cell receptor beta chain was sequenced for a study of shared clonotypes between healthy human individuals (dated by TCRdb to about 2020). Turning to the overall study: The cohort included three men and a couple of women between 18 and 49 years of age. For each donor, three plates each were used for CD4 naive and CD4 memory, two plates were used for CD8 naive, and one plate was used for CD8 memory. The study deeply sequenced blood TCR repertoires of about 5 healthy adults to estimate repertoire size and the extent of clonotype sharing between individuals. To increase sequencing depth and limit assay-specific biases, different laboratories used diverse techniques to prepare libraries and sequence TCR repertoires. Each donor's leukapheresis produced roughly between roughly 0.85 and 9.5 billion PBMCs.

V is clipped by 2 bases and J by 0 bases, and the sequence between their germline boundaries is 3 bases long. Inclusive of the bounding cysteine and phenylalanine, the CDR3 is 13 residues long. Only the CDR3 region is kept as DNA, spanning 39 bases read in frame from base 1. The germline V gene specifies MDHEN as CDR1 and SYDVKM as CDR2. What the study reported, not specific to this receptor: When several donors were compared, the shared fraction of clonotypes was approximately 5% for naive CD4, around 3.6% for naive CD8, 2.3% for memory CD4, and approximately 0.4% for memory CD8. Sampling was limited to blood, and TCR repertoires in tissue likely differ from TCR repertoires in blood. The small number of donors limited the genetic and exposure-history diversity represented. Incomplete sequencing was indicated by rarefaction of sorted-subset datasets, despite the large sequencing depth. Compared with non-shared clonotypes, clonotypes shared by all four sorted-subset donors had higher generation probabilities. Pairwise subsampling led to the expectation that sequencing depth would affect the degree of clonotype sharing among donors. Naive subsets generally had larger estimated clonotype richness than memory subsets.

Donors were healthy HIV-negative adults with no recently reported acute infections or vaccinations. All donors were Caucasian adults living in Nashville, Tennessee, USA. CD4+ T cells were enriched by magnetic negative selection; naive cells were then positively selected on CD45RA, and the negative fraction formed the memory subset. Blood was collected by leukapheresis, and PBMCs were isolated by Ficoll-Histopaque density gradient centrifugation and then cryopreserved in liquid nitrogen vapor phase. Analytical flow cytometry was used to check the purity and quantity of each magnetically sorted T cell population. Each sorted fraction had its genomic DNA isolated and then quantified by UV absorbance on a Nanodrop 2000c. As to this clone: This clone's antigen is unknown. One base away there is no much larger clone; base qualities are not given. Other DNA sequences in this specimen translate into the identical CDR3.

TCR CDR3 regions were amplified from genomic DNA by multiplex PCR using the deep immunoSEQ assay. Genomic DNA extracted from each cell subset was distributed evenly over all wells of several immunoSEQ 96-well plates, and each plate served as one replicate. For sorted subsets, approximately 210 ng of genomic DNA, equivalent to 30,000 or so T cell genomes, went into each replicate PCR. Purified libraries were quantified with a Qubit 3.0 fluorometer, sized on a Bioanalyzer 2100, and re-quantified with the KAPA Library Quantification kit. A separate single-read 150-cycle Illumina NextSeq 550 flow cell was used to sequence each immunoSEQ 96-well plate. The original methods were these. Because only junctional sequences without quality scores were contained in the immunoSEQ output, filtering matching that applied to full-length reads could not be performed. To assign V/J genes and CDR3, sequences were annotated against IMGT germline references using PyIR, a Python wrapper for IgBLAST v1.9. Reads were removed for weak V/J assignments (E-value above 1e-6), missing CDR3, stop codons, out-of-frame junctions, or ambiguous translated residues. V3J clonotypes were defined as sequences sharing an identical inferred V gene, J gene, and CDR3 amino acid sequence. The percentage overlap between two repertoires was calculated by dividing the number of shared unique clonotypes by the size of the smaller repertoire. Repertoire richness was assessed with RTK rarefaction, the Chao1 estimator, and Recon v2.1 estimates of unobserved clonotypes. Generation probabilities were computed with OLGA for all TCRbeta clonotypes obtained by the gDNA method from a handful of donors. TCRdb mirrors the immuneACCESS table, restricted to in-frame sequences. Some clones are absent from its copies; in checked studies, under half trace to an unresolved V gene, and the reason for the others is unknown. The D gene and trimming were derived from the DNA, and the V and J assignments and clone size from that table. This sample is represented by 850,000 to 1,100,000 clones; 70% to 85% of them were singletons. The top ten clonotypes cover 0.89% of the sample.

The chain is encoded by TRBV28 joined to TRBJ2-3; the D gene cannot be resolved reliably. The sample comprised memory CD4+ T cells from PBMCs. The cell subset or site tag for this specimen amounts to: CD45RA-negative fraction. The TCR sequence derives from a man in his late teens or twenties in good health. Some clones in this sample may be carry-over from other donors' samples. The nucleotide sequence is given as TGTGCCAGCAGTTTAGGCAGCACAGATACGCAGTATTTT. Its translation is CASSLGSTDTQYF. This CDR3, with the reference TRBV28 and TRBJ2-3 proteins standing in past its ends, gives the full variable domain DVKVTQSSRYLVKRTGEKVFLECVQDMDHENMFWYRQDPGLGLRLIYFSYDVKMKEKGDIPEGYSVSREKKERFSLILESASTNQTSMYLCASSLGSTDTQYFGPGTRLTVL.